The 25 T cell receptor beta chains given below trace back to one sample, sequenced in a study of shared clonotypes between healthy human individuals. The table came from immunoSEQ multiplex PCR; TCRdb's copy has only in-frame clones and leaves some out. The data contain roughly 2.2 million clones, roughly 90% of them singletons. Sequenced input: naive CD4+ T cells from PBMCs. The subset denotes: CD45RA+ positively selected. The receptors come from a man aged 18 to 29 in good health. Some clones in this sample may be carry-over from other donors' samples.

The genes are TRBV5-4 and TRBJ1-1; perhaps TRBD1 as D (6 bases). V was clipped by 0 bases and J by 6 bases, with 15 bases between them. This CDR3 has 15 residues. CDR1 and CDR2 (germline): SGHNT, YYREEE (reference sequence). CDR3 protein: CASSLGGTGKAEAFF. In DNA form, the CDR3 reads TGTGCCAGCAGCTTGGGGGGCACAGGGAAGGCTGAAGCTTTCTTT.

The CDR3 nucleotides are TGTGCCAGCAGTGAAGGGACAGGGACTGGCAATCAGCCCCAGCATTTT. Amino acid sequence: CASSEGTGTGNQPQHF. V and J are TRBV6-1 and TRBJ1-5; TRBD1 matches 8 bases. Germline V CDR1 and CDR2: MNHNS, SASEGT. V lost 1 base and J lost 2; bases outside the gene matches: 4. CDR3 length: 16 residues.

In regard to this clone: The conserved closing phenylalanine or tryptophan is absent in this CDR3, likely reflecting a read error. The limits of the CDR3 on the DNA are not certain, so only TCRdb's listed CDR3 is given. The J gene is TRBJ2-7, the V gene TRBV15. From germline, CDR1 is LNHNV and CDR2 YYDKDF (reference sequence). The CDR3 spans 10 residues, counting both ends. The CDR3: CATSSPEGGG.

For this clone: This sequence may be a read error, since a much larger clone differs from it by one base. This chain links TRBV6-6 with TRBJ2-1; 9 bases are shared with TRBD2. Trimming took 6 bases from V and 0 from J; bases not matched to a gene: 3. This CDR3 region has 15 residues. From germline, CDR1 is MNHNY and CDR2 SVGAGI (reference sequence). The CDR3 DNA reads TGTGCCAGCAGGGTTAGCGGGAGCTCCTACAATGAGCAGTTCTTC. Translating it yields CASRVSGSSYNEQFF.

The chain carries TRBV27 and TRBJ2-2; TRBD2 might be the D (6 bases). Trimming left V 4 bases short and J 5 bases short, with 11 bases between. Per the germline V gene, CDR1 is MNHEY and CDR2 is SMNVEV (reference sequence). This CDR3 comprises 14 residues. Here the CDR3 reads CASSSGEATGELFF. The CDR3 bases are TGTGCCAGCAGTTCGGGGGAGGCTACCGGGGAGCTGTTTTTT.

As for this clone: Other DNA sequences in this sample translate to the same CDR3. The V and J genes are TRBV19 and TRBJ2-7; 7 bases agree with TRBD1. V was pared by 3 bases and J by 2 bases, with 4 bases of the junction left unmatched. Germline-derived CDR1 and CDR2 are LNHDA and SQIVND (reference sequence). This CDR3 has 14 amino acids. The CDR3 is CASSIRQGPYEQYF. In DNA, the CDR3 is TGTGCCAGTAGTATTCGACAGGGCCCCTACGAGCAGTACTTC.

For this clone: This CDR3 is also generated by other DNA sequences in the sample. The V and J genes are TRBV27 and TRBJ2-1, with TRBD2 matching over 10 bases. The V and J ends lost 4 bases and 3 bases, in that order; junction bases with no gene match: 3. The germline gives CDR1 MNHEY, CDR2 SMNVEV (reference sequence). The CDR3 is made up of 15 amino acids. The CDR3 coding sequence is TGTGCCAGCAGTTCCCGACTAGCGGGCTACAATGAGCAGTTCTTC. This sequence encodes CASSSRLAGYNEQFF.

V and J are TRBV28 and TRBJ1-2; D call uncertain. Germline V CDR1 and CDR2: MDHEN, SYDVKM. Trimming stripped 6 bases from V and 5 bases from J, with 10 bases between. This CDR3 has 12 amino acids. CDR3 amino acids: CASRLQRYGYTF. The CDR3, as DNA: TGTGCCAGCAGGCTCCAGCGGTATGGCTACACCTTC.

The chain joins TRBV5-1 to TRBJ2-7; D may be TRBD1 or TRBD2 (5 bases each). This CDR3 spans 15 amino acids. Trimming took 3 bases from V and 1 from J, leaving 14 bases between them. CDR1 and CDR2 (germline): SGHRS, YFSETQ. CDR3 residues: CASSWGTVKSYEQYF. The CDR3 DNA reads TGCGCCAGCAGCTGGGGGACGGTTAAGTCCTACGAGCAGTACTTC.

There are a few counts of this clone. The chain combines TRBV29-1 with TRBJ1-1; D is undetermined. Trimming cost V 7 bases and J 3 bases, with 15 bases left between them. CDR1 is SQVTM and CDR2 is ANQGSEA in the germline V gene. The CDR3 is made up of 13 amino acids. The CDR3 loop reads CSARPDRYTEAFF. Written as DNA, the CDR3 is TGCAGCGCGCGTCCGGACCGATACACTGAAGCTTTCTTT. The variable domain in full, with the rest retrieved from reference TRBV29-1 and TRBJ1-1, is SAVISQKPSRDICQRGTSLTIQCQVDSQVTMMFWYRQQPGQSLTLIATANQGSEATYESGFVIDKFPISRPNLTFSTLTVSNMSPEDSSIYLCSARPDRYTEAFFGQGTRLTVV.

The gene calls are TRBV7-2 and TRBJ1-1; no clear D gene. V was shortened by 5 bases and J by 3 bases, with 10 bases between the two germline ends. This CDR3 is built from 13 residues. Germline V gene data show CDR1 as SGHTA and CDR2 as FQGNSA. CDR3 residues: CASSQTTHTEAFF. The DNA for the CDR3 is TGTGCCAGCAGCCAAACGACGCACACTGAAGCTTTCTTT.

The gene calls are TRBV5-1 and TRBJ2-5; TRBD1 or TRBD2 may be the D gene (6 bases each). This CDR3 contains 14 residues. Trimming pared 4 bases from V and 7 bases from J, leaving 17 bases between. Germline V gene data show CDR1 as SGHRS and CDR2 as YFSETQ. CDR3 in DNA: TGCGCCAGCAGCCCAGACGGGGGCTGGGTGACCCAGTACTTC. Protein product: CASSPDGGWVTQYF.

V and J are TRBV7-2 and TRBJ1-2; 8 positions match TRBD1. Trimming at V came to 5 bases and at J to 7 bases, leaving 6 bases not matched to a gene. This CDR3 contains 13 residues. Germline lookup yields CDR1 SGHTA and CDR2 FQGNSA. The CDR3 is CASSQRDRGGYTF. The CDR3 nucleotides are TGTGCCAGCAGCCAGCGTGACAGGGGTGGCTACACCTTC. Full variable domain (outside the CDR3, taken from reference TRBV7-2 and TRBJ1-2): GAGVSQSPSNKVTEKGKDVELRCDPISGHTALYWYRQSLGQGLEFLIYFQGNSAPDKSGLPSDRFSAERTGGSVSTLTIQRTQQEDSAVYLCASSQRDRGGYTFGSGTRLTVV.

This clone showed up just a few times. Other DNA sequences in the same sample also yield this CDR3. V usage is TRBV11-2 and J usage is TRBJ1-1, with 7 bases identical to TRBD1. The CDR3 extends over 14 amino acids. V was clipped by 1 base and J by 5 bases; unmatched bases: 4. The germline V gene has CDR1 SGHAT and CDR2 FQNNGV. The CDR3 DNA is TGTGCCAGCAGCTTAGTCGGGACAGCAACTGAAGCTTTCTTT. The encoded protein is CASSLVGTATEAFF.

The count of this clone is one. The CDR3, as DNA: TGTGCCAGCAGCTCGAGAGGGGCGGTCCCCTCTAACACCGGGGAGCTGTTTTTT. It translates to CASSSRGAVPSNTGELFF. The chain couples TRBV11-2 to TRBJ2-2; perhaps D is TRBD1 or TRBD2 (5 bases each). The CDR3 loop spans 18 amino acids. V dropped 4 bases and J dropped 2 bases, with 20 bases sitting between them. Germline-derived CDR1 and CDR2 are SGHAT and FQNNGV.

V and J are TRBV9 and TRBJ1-5, with D tentatively TRBD1 (6 bases). Trimming stripped 2 bases from V and 5 bases from J, with 14 bases between. The length of the CDR3 is 15 residues. Germline V gene sequence: CDR1 SGDLS, CDR2 YYNGEE. The CDR3 reads CASSVGGNWDQPQHF. The CDR3 coding sequence is TGTGCCAGCAGCGTTGGGGGCAATTGGGATCAGCCCCAGCATTTT.

This clone showed up just a few times. This chain links TRBV5-4 with TRBJ2-1; 13 positions match TRBD2. From germline, CDR1 is SGHNT and CDR2 YYREEE (reference sequence). V shed 3 bases, J shed 0 bases, and the junction held 6 bases outside the gene matches. The CDR3 contains 18 residues. CDR3 region: CASSSGTSGTSSYNEQFF. Here the CDR3 DNA reads TGTGCCAGCAGCTCAGGGACTAGCGGGACTAGCTCCTACAATGAGCAGTTCTTC.

DNA for the CDR3: TGTGCCAGCAGCTTGCAACCCGAAGCAGAGACCCAGTACTTC. Translating it yields CASSLQPEAETQYF. The V call is TRBV5-8, the J call TRBJ2-5, with D unclear. This CDR3 has 14 amino acids. Trimming stripped 1 base from V and 4 bases from J, with 11 bases between. CDR1 and CDR2 (germline): SGHTS, YDEGEE.

V and J are TRBV4-3 and TRBJ2-1; D is undetermined. The CDR3 has 13 amino acids. V shed 3 bases and J shed 4 bases, with 7 bases lying between them. Germline CDR1 and CDR2: LGHNA and YSLEER. The CDR3 loop reads CASSQGNYNEQFF. The CDR3 DNA follows: TGCGCCAGCAGCCAGGGTAATTACAATGAGCAGTTCTTC.

The chain carries TRBV5-1 and TRBJ2-2, with 8 nucleotides matching TRBD2. V shed 1 base and J 3 bases; nucleotides not matched to a gene: 2. Germline V lookup: CDR1 SGHRS, CDR2 YFSETQ. This CDR3 comprises 15 residues. The CDR3 reads CASSLTRGDTGELFF. In DNA, the CDR3 is TGCGCCAGCAGCTTGACGCGGGGGGACACCGGGGAGCTGTTTTTT.

This chain links TRBV21-1 with TRBJ2-1; no DNA check was done on the table's D call, TRBD1. TRBV21-1 is a recognized pseudogene. The CDR3 consists of 15 residues. CDR3 region: CASSKGTGGGDEQFF. CDR3 DNA sequence: TGTGCCAGCAGCAAAGGGACAGGGGGCGGTGATGAGCAGTTCTTC.

The V gene is TRBV5-8, the J gene TRBJ2-1; 13 nucleotides align to TRBD2. This CDR3 has 16 amino acids. The trim removed 4 bases at V and 4 bases at J, leaving 5 bases unmatched. Germline V gene sequence: CDR1 SGHTS, CDR2 YDEGEE. CDR3 loop: CASSLTSGRGYNEQFF. CDR3 coding DNA: TGTGCCAGCAGCCTTACTAGCGGGAGGGGATACAATGAGCAGTTCTTC.

This chain connects TRBV5-1 to TRBJ2-6; TRBD1 aligns across 8 bases. Trimming removed 0 bases from V and 1 base from J; junction bases left unmatched: 6. Germline CDR1 is SGHRS and CDR2 is YFSETQ. The CDR3 extends over 18 amino acids. CDR3 nucleotides: TGCGCCAGCAGCTTGGGGCAGGGGGCGCGATCTGGGGCCAACGTCCTGACTTTC. It encodes CASSLGQGARSGANVLTF. Full variable domain (missing parts from reference TRBV5-1 and TRBJ2-6): KAGVTQTPRYLIKTRGQQVTLSCSPISGHRSVSWYQQTPGQGLQFLFEYFSETQRNKGNFPGRFSGRQFSNSRSEMNVSTLELGDSALYLCASSLGQGARSGANVLTFGAGSRLTVL.

CDR3 sequence reads: CASLGTSLYNEQFF. In DNA, the CDR3 is TGTGCCAGCCTCGGGACTAGCCTCTACAATGAGCAGTTCTTC. The chain has TRBV2 and TRBJ2-1, with 9 bases fitting TRBD2. V trimming: 8 bases; J trimming: 3 bases; junction bases outside the gene matches: 5. Germline CDR1 SNHLY, CDR2 FYNNEI. The length of the CDR3 is 14 residues.

In the case of this clone: Other nucleotide sequences in the sample specify the same CDR3. The V call is TRBV18, the J call TRBJ2-7, with 9 positions matching TRBD1. The CDR3 sequence is 14 residues long. With V trimmed by 2 bases and J by 2 bases, 1 base remained unmatched. The germline V gene encodes CDR1 KGHSH and CDR2 LQKENI. CDR3 residues: CASSPRQGAYEQYF. The CDR3 DNA follows: TGTGCCAGCTCACCAAGACAGGGGGCCTACGAGCAGTACTTC.